This T cell receptor (beta chain) was retrieved from a study of cytomegalovirus exposure and HLA in healthy donors. The study, taken as a whole, reports: There were 150 to 200 TCR beta chains listed as cytomegalovirus-associated. A few chains tied to CMV proved CMV antigen-specific in vitro. Usually a TCR sequence was rare, but some public TCRs were found in many donors.

Comments on this clone: What it recognizes is unknown.

With 7 bases clipped from V and 4 bases from J, the junction kept 5 bases outside the gene matches. There are 15 residues in the CDR3. The germline CDR1 and CDR2 sequences are MNHNS and SASEGT. Clones were read by immunoSEQ multiplex PCR, and TCRdb kept only the in-frame ones, dropping some. The profile shows tens of thousands of clones, about 95% of them singletons. The sequenced sample consisted of PBMCs. The sequence derives from a young man in good health and CMV-seropositive. This sequence joins TRBV6-1 and TRBJ2-3; TRBD2 aligns across 13 bases. The CDR3 sequence is CASKTSGRYSDTQYF. As DNA, the CDR3 is TGTGCCAGCAAGACTAGCGGGAGGTATTCAGATACGCAGTATTTT.